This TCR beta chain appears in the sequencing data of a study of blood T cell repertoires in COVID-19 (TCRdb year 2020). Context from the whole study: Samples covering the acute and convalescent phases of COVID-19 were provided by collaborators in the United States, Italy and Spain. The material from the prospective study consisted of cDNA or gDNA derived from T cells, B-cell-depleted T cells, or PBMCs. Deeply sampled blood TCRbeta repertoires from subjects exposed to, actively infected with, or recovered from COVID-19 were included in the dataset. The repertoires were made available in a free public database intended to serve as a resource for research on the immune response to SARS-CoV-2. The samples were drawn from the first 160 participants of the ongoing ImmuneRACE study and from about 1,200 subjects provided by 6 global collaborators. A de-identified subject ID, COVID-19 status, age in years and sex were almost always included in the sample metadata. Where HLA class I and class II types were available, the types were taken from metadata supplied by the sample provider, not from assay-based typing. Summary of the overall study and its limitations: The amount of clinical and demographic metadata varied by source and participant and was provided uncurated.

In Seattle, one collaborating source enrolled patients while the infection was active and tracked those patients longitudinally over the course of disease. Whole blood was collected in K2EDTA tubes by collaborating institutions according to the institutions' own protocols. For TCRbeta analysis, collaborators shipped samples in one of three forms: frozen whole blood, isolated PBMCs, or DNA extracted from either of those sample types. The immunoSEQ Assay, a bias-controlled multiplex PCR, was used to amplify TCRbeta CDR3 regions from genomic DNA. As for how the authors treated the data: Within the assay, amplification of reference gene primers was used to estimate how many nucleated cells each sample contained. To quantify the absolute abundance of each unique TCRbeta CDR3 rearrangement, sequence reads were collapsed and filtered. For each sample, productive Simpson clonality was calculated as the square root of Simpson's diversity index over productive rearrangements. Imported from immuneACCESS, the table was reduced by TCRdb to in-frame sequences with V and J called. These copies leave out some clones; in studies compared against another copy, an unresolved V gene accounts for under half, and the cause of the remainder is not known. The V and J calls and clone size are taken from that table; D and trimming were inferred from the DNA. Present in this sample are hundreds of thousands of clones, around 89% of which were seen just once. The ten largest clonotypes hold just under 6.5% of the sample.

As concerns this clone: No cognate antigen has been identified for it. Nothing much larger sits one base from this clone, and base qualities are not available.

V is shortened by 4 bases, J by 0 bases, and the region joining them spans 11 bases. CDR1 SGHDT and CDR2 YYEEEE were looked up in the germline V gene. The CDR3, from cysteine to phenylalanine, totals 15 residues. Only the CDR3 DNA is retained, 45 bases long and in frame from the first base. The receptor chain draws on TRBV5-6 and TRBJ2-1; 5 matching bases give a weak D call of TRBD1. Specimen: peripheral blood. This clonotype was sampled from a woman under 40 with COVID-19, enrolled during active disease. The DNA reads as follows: TGTGCCAGCAGCACAGGACATCCCTCCTACAATGAGCAGTTCTTC. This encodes CASSTGHPSYNEQFF. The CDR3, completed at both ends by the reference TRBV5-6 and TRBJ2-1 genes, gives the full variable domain DAGVTQSPTHLIKTRGQQVTLRCSPKSGHDTVSWYQQALGQGPQFIFQYYEEEERQRGNFPDRFSGHQFPNYSSELNVNALLLGDSALYLCASSTGHPSYNEQFFGPGTRLTVL.